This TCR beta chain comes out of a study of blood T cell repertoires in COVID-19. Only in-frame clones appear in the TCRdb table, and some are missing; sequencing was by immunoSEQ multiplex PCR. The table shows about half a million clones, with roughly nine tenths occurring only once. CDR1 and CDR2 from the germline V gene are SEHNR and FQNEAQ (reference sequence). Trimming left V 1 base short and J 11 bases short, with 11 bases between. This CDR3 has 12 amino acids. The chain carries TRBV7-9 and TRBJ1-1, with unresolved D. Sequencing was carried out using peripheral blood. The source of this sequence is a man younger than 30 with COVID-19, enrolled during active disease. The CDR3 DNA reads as TGTGCCAGCAGCTTAGAGTTAGGACTCGCTTTCTTT. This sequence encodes CASSLELGLAFF.